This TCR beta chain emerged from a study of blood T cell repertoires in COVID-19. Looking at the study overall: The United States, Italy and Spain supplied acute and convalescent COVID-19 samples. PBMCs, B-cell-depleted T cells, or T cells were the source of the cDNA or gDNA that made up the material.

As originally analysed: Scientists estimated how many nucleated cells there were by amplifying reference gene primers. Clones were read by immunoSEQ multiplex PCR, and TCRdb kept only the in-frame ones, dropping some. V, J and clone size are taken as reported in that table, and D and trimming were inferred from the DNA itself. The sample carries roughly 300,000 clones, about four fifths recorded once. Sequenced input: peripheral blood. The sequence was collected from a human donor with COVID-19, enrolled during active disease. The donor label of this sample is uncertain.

The CDR3 sequence is CASRPTGVGDTIYF. The CDR3 DNA follows: TGTGCCAGCAGGCCGACAGGGGTAGGGGACACCATATATTTT. This chain connects TRBV28 to TRBJ1-3; 8 bases are shared with TRBD1. This CDR3 contains 14 residues. The junction had 9 bases not matched to a gene; V was cut back by 6 bases and J by 8 bases. CDR1 MDHEN and CDR2 SYDVKM come from the germline V gene. Full variable domain (rest looked up from reference TRBV28 and TRBJ1-3): DVKVTQSSRYLVKRTGEKVFLECVQDMDHENMFWYRQDPGLGLRLIYFSYDVKMKEKGDIPEGYSVSREKKERFSLILESASTNQTSMYLCASRPTGVGDTIYFGEGSWLTVV.